The 21 T cell receptor beta chains below come from one sample, sequenced in a study of T cell changes during pregnancy in multiple sclerosis. This table comes from immunoSEQ multiplex PCR, and its TCRdb copy is limited to in-frame clones, with some not included. The table lists 50,000 to 60,000 clones, about nine tenths of them singletons. The sequencing used CD4+ T cells from peripheral blood mononuclear cells, collected in the first trimester of pregnancy. These receptors all come from a female donor with multiple sclerosis, enrolled in a pregnancy study.

The chain carries TRBV30 and TRBJ2-1; 10 bases map to TRBD2. In germline, CDR1 is GTSNPN, CDR2 SVGIG (reference sequence). The V and J ends lost 3 bases and 6 bases, in that order; junction bases with no gene match: 11. The CDR3 length is 16 residues. CDR3 loop: CAWSPIGTSAPNEQFF. The CDR3 DNA sequence: TGTGCCTGGAGCCCAATTGGGACTAGCGCCCCCAATGAGCAGTTCTTC.

The chain is built from TRBV4-3 and TRBJ1-2; D is unresolved. The CDR3 consists of 10 residues. Germline-derived CDR1 and CDR2 are LGHNA and YSLEER. Trimming stripped 8 bases from V and 6 bases from J, with 7 bases between. CDR3 region: CASGPDGYTF. In DNA form, the CDR3 reads TGCGCCAGCGGCCCAGATGGCTACACCTTC.

A single count supports this clone. The chain recombines TRBV7-2 with TRBJ1-1; D unresolved. The CDR3 is made up of 15 amino acids. Germline CDR1 is SGHTA and CDR2 is FQGNSA. V was clipped by 5 bases and J by 2 bases, with 15 bases between them. The DNA for the CDR3 is TGTGCCAGCAGCCCCCGGGCGGGAGCCAACACTGAAGCTTTCTTT. Its translation: CASSPRAGANTEAFF. The whole variable domain, filled in from reference TRBV7-2 and TRBJ1-1, reads GAGVSQSPSNKVTEKGKDVELRCDPISGHTALYWYRQSLGQGLEFLIYFQGNSAPDKSGLPSDRFSAERTGGSVSTLTIQRTQQEDSAVYLCASSPRAGANTEAFFGQGTRLTVV.

The chain recombines TRBV5-1 with TRBJ1-4; TRBD1 agrees at 9 bases. Germline V gene data show CDR1 as SGHRS and CDR2 as YFSETQ. This CDR3 has 15 residues. V trimming: 3 bases; J trimming: 5 bases; junction bases outside the gene matches: 5. The CDR3 nucleotides read TGCGCCAGCAGCTCCGGGACAGGGCGGAATGAAAAACTGTTTTTT. It codes for CASSSGTGRNEKLFF.

The rearrangement joins TRBV11-3 to TRBJ2-7, with a weak D call TRBD2 (5 bases). The CDR3 is 14 residues long. CDR1 is SGHNT and CDR2 is YENEEA in the germline V gene. Between the trimmed V and J ends, which lost 5 bases and 0 bases, there was a span of 11 bases. In DNA, the CDR3 is TGTGCCAGCAGCCGGACGGGGTCCTCCTACGAGCAGTACTTC. This sequence encodes CASSRTGSSYEQYF. The full variable domain, completed using reference TRBV11-3 and TRBJ2-7, is EAGVVQSPRYKIIEKKQPVAFWCNPISGHNTLYWYLQNLGQGPELLIRYENEEAVDDSQLPKDRFSAERLKGVDSTLKIQPAELGDSAVYLCASSRTGSSYEQYFGPGTRLTVT.

The chain combines TRBV19 with TRBJ2-7; TRBD1 agrees at 8 bases. The CDR3 covers 16 residues. V shed 3 bases and J 5 bases; nucleotides not matched to a gene: 12. Germline V gene sequence: CDR1 LNHDA, CDR2 SQIVND (reference sequence). The CDR3 region is CASSITSGQGSNEQYF. CDR3 coding DNA: TGTGCCAGTAGTATTACCTCCGGACAGGGTTCCAACGAGCAGTACTTC. Together with reference TRBV19 and TRBJ2-7, the CDR3 gives the full variable domain: DGGITQSPKYLFRKEGQNVTLSCEQNLNHDAMYWYRQDPGQGLRLIYYSQIVNDFQKGDIAEGYSVSREKKESFPLTVTSAQKNPTAFYLCASSITSGQGSNEQYFGPGTRLTVT.

The chain has TRBV28 and TRBJ2-1, with D perhaps matching TRBD1 (6 bases). The CDR3 contains 17 residues. Germline V gives CDR1 MDHEN, CDR2 SYDVKM. Trimming pared 7 bases from V and 0 bases from J, leaving 19 bases between. The CDR3 reads CASNPRGHSSSYNEQFF. CDR3 coding DNA: TGTGCCAGCAACCCACGGGGACACTCGAGCTCCTACAATGAGCAGTTCTTC.

The J gene is TRBJ1-1, the V gene TRBV11-3; 9 bases align to TRBD1. The ends lost 2 bases at V and 7 bases at J; junction bases unmatched: 8. This CDR3 spans 15 amino acids. CDR1 and CDR2 from the germline V gene are SGHNT and YENEEA. CDR3: CASSLRDRDYVEAFF. CDR3 in DNA: TGTGCCAGCAGCTTACGGGACAGGGATTATGTTGAAGCTTTCTTT.

The chain combines TRBV9 with TRBJ1-2; D is perhaps TRBD1 (5 bases). The germline V gene encodes CDR1 SGDLS and CDR2 YYNGEE. CDR3 length: 14 amino acids. V lost 3 bases to trimming and J lost 4 bases, with 13 bases between them. CDR3 coding DNA: TGTGCCAGCAGCGGCAGGGTTCCCGTCTATGGCTACACCTTC. Protein: CASSGRVPVYGYTF.

The rearrangement joins TRBV5-1 to TRBJ2-3; 8 bases are shared with TRBD2. V gave up 0 bases and J gave up 0 bases; unmatched junction bases: 6. CDR3 length equals 17 residues. Germline V lookup: CDR1 SGHRS, CDR2 YFSETQ. This CDR3 is CASSLAGSGGSTDTQYF. The CDR3 nucleotides read TGCGCCAGCAGCTTGGCGGGGAGCGGGGGAAGCACAGATACGCAGTATTTT.

This clone was recorded many times. The rearrangement joins TRBV9 to TRBJ2-5; D is perhaps TRBD2 (6 bases). Germline CDR1 reads SGDLS; CDR2 reads YYNGEE. Trimming removed 0 bases at V and 4 bases at J, with 10 bases between. This CDR3 region has 14 residues. CDR3 DNA: TGTGCCAGCAGCGTAGGACCGGGGGTAGAGACCCAGTACTTC. Translating it yields CASSVGPGVETQYF.

This clone was observed a few times. The V and J genes are TRBV20-1 and TRBJ2-7; no clear D gene. V was pared by 6 bases and J by 3 bases, with 9 bases between. In germline, CDR1 is DFQATT, CDR2 SNEGSKA (reference sequence). The CDR3 has 11 amino acids. The CDR3 loop is CSASDNYEQYF. Here the CDR3 DNA reads TGCAGTGCCTCTGACAACTACGAGCAGTACTTC.

The chain carries TRBV19 and TRBJ1-2; TRBD1 agrees at 7 bases. This CDR3 contains 15 residues. The junction had 16 bases not matched to a gene; V was cut back by 8 bases and J by 7 bases. In germline, CDR1 is LNHDA, CDR2 SQIVND (reference sequence). The CDR3 bases are TGTGCCAGTCAAAATGGGGACAGTCGAGCAAGTGGCTACACCTTC. It yields the protein CASQNGDSRASGYTF. Drawing the rest from reference TRBV19 and TRBJ1-2, the complete variable domain is DGGITQSPKYLFRKEGQNVTLSCEQNLNHDAMYWYRQDPGQGLRLIYYSQIVNDFQKGDIAEGYSVSREKKESFPLTVTSAQKNPTAFYLCASQNGDSRASGYTFGSGTRLTVV.

The chain is built from TRBV12-2 and TRBJ2-7; the tabulated D call, TRBD2, remains unverified against the DNA. TRBV12-2 is annotated as a pseudogene. This CDR3 region has 15 residues. The CDR3 DNA is TGTGCAAGTCGCTACCTAGCGGGGGGAGGCCACGAGCAGTACTTC. Protein: CASRYLAGGGHEQYF.

V gene TRBV6-5 combines with J gene TRBJ1-1, with TRBD1 as a possible D gene (6 bases). This CDR3 contains 15 residues. Per the germline V gene, CDR1 is MNHEY and CDR2 is SVGAGI. The V and J ends lost 5 bases and 2 bases respectively, with 15 bases between them. The CDR3 DNA reads as TGTGCCAGCAGTAAGAGACAGGCAGGTAACACTGAAGCTTTCTTT. This translates into CASSKRQAGNTEAFF.

The gene calls are TRBV7-9 and TRBJ1-3; a possible D gene is TRBD1 (5 bases). The CDR3 extends over 17 amino acids. V was pared by 6 bases and J by 1 base, with 19 bases between. Germline lookup yields CDR1 SEHNR and CDR2 FQNEAQ (reference sequence). Here the CDR3 DNA reads TGTGCCAGCAGTTTTCAAAACCCAGGGCTATCTGGAAACACCATATATTTT. This sequence encodes CASSFQNPGLSGNTIYF.

The chain links TRBV6-6 to TRBJ1-1; no definite D call. The V gene's germline CDR1 is MNHNY and CDR2 SVGAGI (reference sequence). The CDR3 covers 14 residues. V dropped 5 bases and J dropped 1 base, with 11 bases sitting between them. The CDR3 DNA reads as TGTGCCAGCAGTACTGGACGGGGGAACACTGAAGCTTTCTTT. It codes for CASSTGRGNTEAFF.

The chain links TRBV27 to TRBJ2-7; 11 nucleotides match TRBD2. The CDR3 covers 15 residues. After removal of 6 bases from V and 3 bases from J, the junction contained 7 bases not matched to a gene. Germline CDR1 and CDR2: MNHEY and SMNVEV (reference sequence). The CDR3 nucleotides are TGTGCCAGCAGCCCCACTAGCGGGGGCATCTACGAGCAGTACTTC. Protein sequence: CASSPTSGGIYEQYF.

V and J are TRBV28 and TRBJ1-3; 10 bases match TRBD1. The CDR3 sequence is 14 residues long. Germline CDR1 reads MDHEN; CDR2 reads SYDVKM. The ends lost 3 bases at V and 9 bases at J; junction bases unmatched: 5. The CDR3 sequence is CASSLGQGMVTIYF. The CDR3 DNA reads as TGTGCCAGCAGTTTGGGACAGGGGATGGTCACCATATATTTT.

V and J are TRBV5-6 and TRBJ1-2; D ambiguous. The CDR3 runs 17 residues. The germline gives CDR1 SGHDT, CDR2 YYEEEE. Trimming pared 3 bases from V and 0 bases from J, leaving 18 bases between. In DNA form, the CDR3 reads TGTGCCAGCAGCTCAATAGTTTCCGGAGCTCCTAACTATGGCTACACCTTC. Amino acid sequence: CASSSIVSGAPNYGYTF.

CDR3 loop: CASRGQMNTEAFF. CDR3 DNA sequence: TGTGCCAGCAGGGGACAGATGAACACTGAAGCTTTCTTT. The rearrangement joins TRBV6-1 to TRBJ1-1; 7 bases are shared with TRBD1. Trimming took 6 bases from V and 0 from J; bases not matched to a gene: 1. Germline CDR1 reads MNHNS; CDR2 reads SASEGT. The CDR3 consists of 13 residues.